This T cell receptor beta chain is from a study of identical twins. Study findings and constraints: An excess of low generation probability was shown by twin-shared out-of-frame alpha sequences.

Looked up from germline, CDR1 is SGHVS and CDR2 is FQNEAQ. The CDR3 extends over 14 amino acids. The germline V and J ends were trimmed by 3 bases and 6 bases, with 11 bases remaining between them. Each CDR3 protein is one row after TCRdb ran MiXCR on the 5' RACE reads. The sample comprises around 160,000 distinct CDR3 sequences, under 4.5% of which are singletons, and around 8% rests with the top ten. In regard to this clonotype: Its antigen remains unidentified.

Sequenced sample: memory T cells sorted from blood. This chain uses TRBV7-8 with TRBJ2-2; D call uncertain. This receptor was taken from a man between 18 and 29 years old in good health. CDR3 residues: CASSFSANPGELFF. The CDR3 DNA is TGTGCCAGCAGCTTCTCGGCTAACCCCGGGGAGCTGTTTTTT.